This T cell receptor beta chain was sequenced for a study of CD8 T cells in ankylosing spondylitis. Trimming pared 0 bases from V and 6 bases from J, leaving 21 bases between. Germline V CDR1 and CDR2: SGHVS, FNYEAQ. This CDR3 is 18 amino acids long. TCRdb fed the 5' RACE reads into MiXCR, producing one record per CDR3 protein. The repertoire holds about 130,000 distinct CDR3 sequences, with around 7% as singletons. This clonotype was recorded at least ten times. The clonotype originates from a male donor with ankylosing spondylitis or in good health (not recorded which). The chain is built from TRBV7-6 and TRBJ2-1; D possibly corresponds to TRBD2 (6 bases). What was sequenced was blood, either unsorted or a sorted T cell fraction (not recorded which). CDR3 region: CASSLALVTRRLVNEQFF. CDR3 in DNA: TGTGCCAGCAGCTTAGCGCTTGTGACTAGGCGGCTGGTCAATGAGCAGTTCTTC.